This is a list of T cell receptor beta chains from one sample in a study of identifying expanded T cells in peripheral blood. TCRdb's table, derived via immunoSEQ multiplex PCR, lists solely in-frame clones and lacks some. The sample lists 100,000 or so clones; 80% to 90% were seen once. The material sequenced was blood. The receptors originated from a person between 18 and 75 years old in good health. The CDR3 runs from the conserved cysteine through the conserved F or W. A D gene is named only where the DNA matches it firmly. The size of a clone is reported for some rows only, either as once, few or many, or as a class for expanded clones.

cdr3_nt: TGCAGCGTCGGCCGGATGGGTGGCTACACCTTC; cdr3_aa: CSVGRMGGYTF; d_call: -; j_call: TRBJ1-2; clone_size: -; v_call: TRBV29-1
cdr3_nt: TGCGCCAGCAGCTTGGAGGGAGCCATGAACACTGAAGCTTTCTTT; cdr3_aa: CASSLEGAMNTEAFF; d_call: -; j_call: TRBJ1-1; clone_size: -; v_call: TRBV5-1
cdr3_nt: TGTGCCAGCAGCTCCCGGGACAGGGGAGCGTACAATGAGCAGTTCTTC; cdr3_aa: CASSSRDRGAYNEQFF; d_call: TRBD1; j_call: TRBJ2-1; clone_size: -; v_call: TRBV9
cdr3_nt: TGTGCTAGTGGTTCTCAGGCCCACTATGGCTACACCTTC; cdr3_aa: CASGSQAHYGYTF; d_call: -; j_call: TRBJ1-2; clone_size: few; v_call: TRBV12-5
cdr3_nt: TGTGCCAGCAGCTCCCCGGGGGGGCAAGAGACCCAGTACTTC; cdr3_aa: CASSSPGGQETQYF; d_call: TRBD2; j_call: TRBJ2-5; clone_size: -; v_call: TRBV9
cdr3_nt: TGCGCCAGCAGCCAAGTTGCAGGGCGTAGGGGGGTTAGCAATCAGCCCCAGCATTTT; cdr3_aa: CASSQVAGRRGVSNQPQHF; d_call: -; j_call: TRBJ1-5; clone_size: -; v_call: TRBV4-3
cdr3_nt: TGTGCCAGCTCACCACCGTCGGGTACGGGCGGCGATACGCAGTATTTT; cdr3_aa: CASSPPSGTGGDTQYF; d_call: -; j_call: TRBJ2-3; clone_size: -; v_call: TRBV18
cdr3_nt: TGTGCCAGCAGCCAAGACAGGGCTGAAGCTTTCTTT; cdr3_aa: CASSQDRAEAFF; d_call: TRBD1; j_call: TRBJ1-1; clone_size: -; v_call: TRBV7-9
cdr3_nt: TGCAGCGTCGGACAGGGATACACTGAAGCTTTCTTT; cdr3_aa: CSVGQGYTEAFF; d_call: TRBD1; j_call: TRBJ1-1; clone_size: -; v_call: TRBV29-1
cdr3_nt: TGTGCCAGCACAGACAGCAGGGCCTCCTACGAGCAGTACTTC; cdr3_aa: CASTDSRASYEQYF; d_call: -; j_call: TRBJ2-7; clone_size: -; v_call: TRBV6-1
cdr3_nt: TGTGCCATCAATCGACAGGGCCAGCAGTACTTC; cdr3_aa: CAINRQGQQYF; d_call: TRBD1; j_call: TRBJ2-7; clone_size: -; v_call: TRBV10-3
cdr3_nt: TGTGCCAGCAGCGGGGGACTAGCGGGATCCTACGAGCAGTACTTC; cdr3_aa: CASSGGLAGSYEQYF; d_call: TRBD2; j_call: TRBJ2-7; clone_size: few; v_call: TRBV7-9
cdr3_nt: TGCAGCGTTGGTACTAGCGGGAAAGCAGATACGCAGTATTTT; cdr3_aa: CSVGTSGKADTQYF; d_call: TRBD2; j_call: TRBJ2-3; clone_size: -; v_call: TRBV29-1
cdr3_nt: TGTGCCAGCAGCCCTAATGTAGCGGGGAGCTACGAGCAGTACTTC; cdr3_aa: CASSPNVAGSYEQYF; d_call: TRBD2; j_call: TRBJ2-7; clone_size: -; v_call: TRBV9
cdr3_nt: TGTGCCAGCAGTTACCCCAGGAGGGGAGGAGATGAAAAACTGTTTTTT; cdr3_aa: CASSYPRRGGDEKLFF; d_call: -; j_call: TRBJ1-4; clone_size: -; v_call: TRBV6-6
cdr3_nt: TGTGCCAGCAGCTACCCCGGCGACGGACCCCAAGCTTTCTTT; cdr3_aa: CASSYPGDGPQAFF; d_call: -; j_call: TRBJ1-1; clone_size: few; v_call: TRBV7-8
cdr3_nt: TGCGCCAGCAGCCAAGCTGTGAGTGTCGACGAGCAGTACTTC; cdr3_aa: CASSQAVSVDEQYF; d_call: -; j_call: TRBJ2-7; clone_size: -; v_call: TRBV4-1
cdr3_nt: TGTGCCAGCAGCATACGACTGGAACAGCCCCAGCATTTT; cdr3_aa: CASSIRLEQPQHF; d_call: -; j_call: TRBJ1-5; clone_size: -; v_call: TRBV7-2
cdr3_nt: TGTGCAAGTCGCTTAGCTGGGACAGGGATGGGGCCATCGTCGTACGAGCAGTACTTC; cdr3_aa: CASRLAGTGMGPSSYEQYF; d_call: -; j_call: TRBJ2-7; clone_size: -; v_call: TRBV12-2
cdr3_nt: TGTGCCAGCAGCTTAGAACAGGGCTCCTACGAGCAGTACTTC; cdr3_aa: CASSLEQGSYEQYF; d_call: -; j_call: TRBJ2-7; clone_size: -; v_call: TRBV7-9
cdr3_nt: TGTGCCTGGAGTGCCTCGGGACACCTGGGCTACACCTTC; cdr3_aa: CAWSASGHLGYTF; d_call: -; j_call: TRBJ1-2; clone_size: -; v_call: TRBV30
cdr3_nt: TGTGCCAGTATAACACGGGGGGAAGCTTTCTTT; cdr3_aa: CASITRGEAFF; d_call: -; j_call: TRBJ1-1; clone_size: -; v_call: TRBV19
cdr3_nt: TGTGCCAGCAGACGACAGGCTCCCACCGGGGAGCTGTTTTTT; cdr3_aa: CASRRQAPTGELFF; d_call: -; j_call: TRBJ2-2; clone_size: -; v_call: TRBV6-4
cdr3_nt: TGTGCCAGCAGTGAAGCGGCACAGGCCTCTGGGGCCAACGTCCTGACTTTC; cdr3_aa: CASSEAAQASGANVLTF; d_call: -; j_call: TRBJ2-6; clone_size: -; v_call: TRBV6-1
cdr3_nt: TGTGCCATCAGCTCGGATGGGGGTTTTGCACCAAATCAGCCCCAGCATTTT; cdr3_aa: CAISSDGGFAPNQPQHF; d_call: -; j_call: TRBJ1-5; clone_size: -; v_call: TRBV10-3
cdr3_nt: TGTGCCAGCGTTTTTTTCTGGCAGCCGCTACCCTCTGGGGCCAACGTCCTGACTTTC; cdr3_aa: CASVFFWQPLPSGANVLTF; d_call: -; j_call: TRBJ2-6; clone_size: -; v_call: TRBV9
cdr3_nt: TGTGCCCGCCAGAGTGAGCCTGGAAACACCATATATTTT; cdr3_aa: CARQSEPGNTIYF; d_call: -; j_call: TRBJ1-3; clone_size: -; v_call: TRBV30
cdr3_nt: TGCGCCAGCAGCTTGGAGGTGACACTGAACACTGAAGCTTTCTTT; cdr3_aa: CASSLEVTLNTEAFF; d_call: -; j_call: TRBJ1-1; clone_size: -; v_call: TRBV5-1
cdr3_nt: TGTGCCTGGAGTCCTGGGACAGGGAACACTGAAGCTTTCTTT; cdr3_aa: CAWSPGTGNTEAFF; d_call: TRBD1; j_call: TRBJ1-1; clone_size: -; v_call: TRBV30
cdr3_nt: TGCAGCGTTGAGGGACTAGCGGAGCAGTTCTTC; cdr3_aa: CSVEGLAEQFF; d_call: TRBD2; j_call: TRBJ2-1; clone_size: once; v_call: TRBV29-1
cdr3_nt: TGTGCCAGCAGGGACGGGACAGGGGGCTCCGGGGAGCTGTTTTTT; cdr3_aa: CASRDGTGGSGELFF; d_call: TRBD1; j_call: TRBJ2-2; clone_size: -; v_call: TRBV6-4
cdr3_nt: TGTGCCAGCAGTGCAGGGTCAGGAAACACCATATATTTT; cdr3_aa: CASSAGSGNTIYF; d_call: -; j_call: TRBJ1-3; clone_size: -; v_call: TRBV27
cdr3_nt: TGTGCCATCAGTGACCCGGGACAGGGGAAGGAGCCCCAGCATTTT; cdr3_aa: CAISDPGQGKEPQHF; d_call: TRBD1; j_call: TRBJ1-5; clone_size: once; v_call: TRBV10-3
cdr3_nt: TGTGCCAGCAGTGGACAGGGGGCTCGGACAGATACGCAGTATTTT; cdr3_aa: CASSGQGARTDTQYF; d_call: TRBD1; j_call: TRBJ2-3; clone_size: -; v_call: TRBV6-1
cdr3_nt: TGTGCCAGCAGCTTTAGTGGGACCCAGTACTTC; cdr3_aa: CASSFSGTQYF; d_call: -; j_call: TRBJ2-5; clone_size: few; v_call: TRBV7-9
cdr3_nt: TGTGCCAGCAGGATGACAGGGGAGGACGGCTACACCTTC; cdr3_aa: CASRMTGEDGYTF; d_call: TRBD1; j_call: TRBJ1-2; clone_size: -; v_call: TRBV2
cdr3_nt: TGTGCCTGGAGTGTTAACCGGCGAACTGAAGCTTTCTTT; cdr3_aa: CAWSVNRRTEAFF; d_call: -; j_call: TRBJ1-1; clone_size: few; v_call: TRBV30